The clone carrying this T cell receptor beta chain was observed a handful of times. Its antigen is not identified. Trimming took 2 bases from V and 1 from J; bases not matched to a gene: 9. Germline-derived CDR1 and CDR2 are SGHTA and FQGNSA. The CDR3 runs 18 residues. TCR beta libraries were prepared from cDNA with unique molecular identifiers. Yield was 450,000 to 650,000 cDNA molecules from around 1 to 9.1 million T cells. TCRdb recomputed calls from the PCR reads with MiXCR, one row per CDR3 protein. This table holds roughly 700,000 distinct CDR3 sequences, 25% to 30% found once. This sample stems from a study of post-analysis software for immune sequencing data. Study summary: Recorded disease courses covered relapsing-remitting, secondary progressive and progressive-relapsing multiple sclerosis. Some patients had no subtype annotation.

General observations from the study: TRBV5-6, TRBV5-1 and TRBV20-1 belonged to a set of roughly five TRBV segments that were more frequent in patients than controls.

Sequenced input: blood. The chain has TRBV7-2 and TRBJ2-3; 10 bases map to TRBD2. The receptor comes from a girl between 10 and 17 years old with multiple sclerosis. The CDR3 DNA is TGTGCCAGCAGCTTAAGGCTAGCGGGGGAGATACGCACAGATACGCAGTATTTT. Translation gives CASSLRLAGEIRTDTQYF.